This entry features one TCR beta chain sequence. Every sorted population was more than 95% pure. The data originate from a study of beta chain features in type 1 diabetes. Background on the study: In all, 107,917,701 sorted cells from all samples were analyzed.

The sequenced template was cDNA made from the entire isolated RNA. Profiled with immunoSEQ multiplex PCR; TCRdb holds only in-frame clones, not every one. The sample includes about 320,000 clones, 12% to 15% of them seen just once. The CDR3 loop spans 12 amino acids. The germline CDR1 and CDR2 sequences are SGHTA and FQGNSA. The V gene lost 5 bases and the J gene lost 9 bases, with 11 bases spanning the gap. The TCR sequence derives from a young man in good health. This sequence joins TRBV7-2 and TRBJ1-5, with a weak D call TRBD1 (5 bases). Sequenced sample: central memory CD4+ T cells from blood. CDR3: CASSISRGPQHF. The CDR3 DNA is TGTGCCAGCAGCATCAGTAGGGGGCCCCAGCATTTT.